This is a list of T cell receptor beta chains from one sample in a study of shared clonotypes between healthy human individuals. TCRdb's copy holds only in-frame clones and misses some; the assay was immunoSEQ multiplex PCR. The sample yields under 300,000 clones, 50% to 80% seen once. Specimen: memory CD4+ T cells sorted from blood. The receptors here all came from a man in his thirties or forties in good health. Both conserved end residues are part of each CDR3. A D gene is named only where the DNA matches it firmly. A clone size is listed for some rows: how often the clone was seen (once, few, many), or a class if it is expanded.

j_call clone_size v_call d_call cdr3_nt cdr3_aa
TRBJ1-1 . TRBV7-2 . TGTGCCAGCAGCACCAGACAGGTTCTTGAAGCTTTCTTT CASSTRQVLEAFF
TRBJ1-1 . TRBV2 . TGTGCCAGCGGGGCAAACAGGGAAGCTTTCTTT CASGANREAFF
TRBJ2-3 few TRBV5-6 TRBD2 TGTGCCAGCAGCTCAGGAGCGGGAGGGGCCACAGATACGCAGTATTTT CASSSGAGGATDTQYF
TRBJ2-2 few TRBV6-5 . TGTGCCAGCAGTTACCAGGCTGCGAACACCGGGGAGCTGTTTTTT CASSYQAANTGELFF
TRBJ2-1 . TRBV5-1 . TGCGCCAGCAGCTTTGACGGGAGCAGGCACAATGAGCAGTTCTTC CASSFDGSRHNEQFF
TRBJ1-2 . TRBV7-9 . TGTGCCAGCAGTAGGGACTATGGCTACACCTTC CASSRDYGYTF
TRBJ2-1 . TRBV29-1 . TGCAGCGTTCGGCCCACATTGAATGAGCAGTTCTTC CSVRPTLNEQFF
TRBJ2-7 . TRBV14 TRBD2 TGTGCCAGCAGCCAGGGAAGCGGGAGGTCCCACGAGCAGTACTTC CASSQGSGRSHEQYF
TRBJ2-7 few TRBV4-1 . TGCGCCAGCAGCCAAGGTATAGAAACCGAGCAGTACTTC CASSQGIETEQYF
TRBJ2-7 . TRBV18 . TGTGCCAGCTCACCCGTCCCCGGAACCTACGAGCAGTACTTC CASSPVPGTYEQYF
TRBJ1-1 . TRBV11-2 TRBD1 TGTGCCAGCAGGGAGACAGGGTTTAACACTGAAGCTTTCTTT CASRETGFNTEAFF
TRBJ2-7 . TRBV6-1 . TGTGCCAGCAGTGAAGCGGGACCTCCCTACGAGCAGTACTTC CASSEAGPPYEQYF
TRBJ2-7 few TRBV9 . TGTGCCAGCAGCGTAGGTCCGGGCGGCCAAGCCTACGAGCAGTACTTC CASSVGPGGQAYEQYF
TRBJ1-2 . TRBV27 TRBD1 TGTGCCACCAAACGGACAGGGGTGGACTATGGCTACACCTTC CATKRTGVDYGYTF
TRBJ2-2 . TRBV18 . TGTGCCAGCTCAAGGGTCGGGGAGCTGTTTTTT CASSRVGELFF
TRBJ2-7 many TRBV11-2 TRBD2 TGTGCCAGCAGCTTAACCCACGGACTAGCTAACGAGCAGTACTTC CASSLTHGLANEQYF
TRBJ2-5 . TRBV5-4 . TGTGCCAGCAGCTTGGCGGCACGGGAGACCCAGTACTTC CASSLAARETQYF
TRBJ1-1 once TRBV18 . TGTGCCAGCTCACCACAGCGCACTGAAGCTTTCTTT CASSPQRTEAFF
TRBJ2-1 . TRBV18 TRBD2 TGTGCCAGCTCCCCTCGGACTAGCGGGAGTAGTAATGAGCAGTTCTTC CASSPRTSGSSNEQFF
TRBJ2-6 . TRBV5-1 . TGCGCCAGCAGCTCACAGGGTGTCTCTGGGGCCAACGTCCTGACTTTC CASSSQGVSGANVLTF
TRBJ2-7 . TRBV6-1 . TGTGCCAGCAGCTTACACGGCTACGAGCAGTACTTC CASSLHGYEQYF
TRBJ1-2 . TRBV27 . TGTGCCAGCAGTTTGAACAGCCACTATGGCTACACCTTC CASSLNSHYGYTF
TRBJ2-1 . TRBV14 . TGTGCCAGCAGCTACAGCACCAGCTCCTACAATGAGCAGTTCTTC CASSYSTSSYNEQFF
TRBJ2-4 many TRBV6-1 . TGTGCCAGCAGTGAAGCGAGGGCCGGGGGAGCCAAAAACATTCAGTACTTC CASSEARAGGAKNIQYF
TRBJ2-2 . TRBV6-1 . TGTGCCAGCAGTGAAGATCCAGCCTACACCGGGGAGCTGTTTTTT CASSEDPAYTGELFF
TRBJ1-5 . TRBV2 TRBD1 TGTGCCAGCAGTTTGGGACAGGGCAATCAGCCCCAGCATTTT CASSLGQGNQPQHF
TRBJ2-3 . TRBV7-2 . TGTGCCAGCAGCTTAGCGGGAGCGGCAACTAGCACAGATACGCAGTATTTT CASSLAGAATSTDTQYF
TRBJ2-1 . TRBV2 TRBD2 TGTGCCAGCACCGATCCGGGACTAGCGGGAGATCTTGAGCAGTTCTTC CASTDPGLAGDLEQFF
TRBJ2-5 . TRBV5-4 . TGTGCCAGCAGCTCCTTGGGGACCCAGTACTTC CASSSLGTQYF
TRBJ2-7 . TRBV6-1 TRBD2 TGTGCCAGCAGACTAGCGGGGACTTACGAGCAGTACTTC CASRLAGTYEQYF
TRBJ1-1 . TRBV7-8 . TGTGCCAGCAGCCTGCGGGGGGACGGGTACACTGAAGCTTTCTTT CASSLRGDGYTEAFF
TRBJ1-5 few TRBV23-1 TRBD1 TGCGCCAGCAGTCAAACTCCAAGGGGGCGTCAGCCCCAGCATTTT CASSQTPRGRQPQHF
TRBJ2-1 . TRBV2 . TGTGCCAGCAGTGAAGCGCTTCGGTACAATGAGCAGTTCTTC CASSEALRYNEQFF
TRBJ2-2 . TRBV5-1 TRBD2 TGCGCCAGCAGCTCCAGACTAGCGGGAGGGGTCTCTGGGGAGCTGTTTTTT CASSSRLAGGVSGELFF
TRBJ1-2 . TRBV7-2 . TGTGCCAGCAGCTTAGCGTCGGGGTGGGATGGCTACACCTTC CASSLASGWDGYTF
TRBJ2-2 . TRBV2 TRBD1 TGTGCCAGCAGCCAACAGGGGGCTAACACCGGGGAGCTGTTTTTT CASSQQGANTGELFF